The T cell receptor (beta chain) under discussion was sequenced for a study of neurological immune-mediated disorders. Study background: For the 35 or so multiple sclerosis patients, the disease was relapsing-remitting in some 31 and secondary progressive in 3.

Whole-study findings and limits: The greatest TCR clonal expansion appeared in HTLV-1-associated myelopathy and the smallest, falling below healthy controls, in multiple sclerosis.

The CDR3 loop spans 17 amino acids. V shed 3 bases, J shed 1 base, and the junction held 11 bases outside the gene matches. Germline V gene lookup returns CDR1 DFQATT and CDR2 SNEGSKA (reference sequence). This clonotype was seen many times. The antigen is undetermined. With 10-nucleotide random UMIs, 5'RACE was used to make the cDNA. TCRdb reprocessed the 5' RACE reads via MiXCR and lists one record per CDR3 protein. This table has under 75,000 distinct CDR3 sequences, 2.5% to 4% appearing once. This chain connects TRBV20-1 to TRBJ2-2; 7 nucleotides align to TRBD1. This clonotype was sampled from a woman aged 50 to 65 with multiple sclerosis. The material sequenced was PBMCs. The CDR3 DNA is TGCAGTGCTAGCCACCGTCCTACAGGGGTGAACACCGGGGAGCTGTTTTTT. This sequence encodes CSASHRPTGVNTGELFF.